Below, 6 T cell receptor beta chains from the same sample are listed, as sequenced in a study of CD4+ T cells in melanoma. Sequenced by immunoSEQ multiplex PCR; TCRdb stores in-frame clones only, minus some. The top ten hold about 1.5% of the sample, which has about 140,000 clones, 85% to 95% seen once. The receptors come from a human donor with melanoma.

There are a few counts of this clone. This chain connects TRBV2 to TRBJ2-7, with unresolved D. V lost 8 bases to trimming and J lost 0 bases, with 11 bases between them. CDR1 SNHLY and CDR2 FYNNEI come from the germline V gene. The CDR3 has 13 residues. The CDR3 loop reads CASVYGTSYEQYF. In DNA, the CDR3 is TGTGCCAGCGTCTACGGTACCTCCTACGAGCAGTACTTC. Full variable domain (outside the CDR3, taken from reference TRBV2 and TRBJ2-7): EPEVTQTPSHQVTQMGQEVILRCVPISNHLYFYWYRQILGQKVEFLVSFYNNEISEKSEIFDDQFSVERPDGSNFTLKIRSTKLEDSAMYFCASVYGTSYEQYFGPGTRLTVT.

The genes are TRBV5-5 and TRBJ2-3, with D possibly being TRBD2 (6 bases). There are 15 residues in the CDR3. The germline CDR1 and CDR2 sequences are SGHKS and YYEKEE (reference sequence). Trimming left V 3 bases short and J 2 bases short, with 13 bases between. CDR3 bases: TGTGCCAGCAGCTCGACGGGGAGGCACACAGATACGCAGTATTTT. Its translation: CASSSTGRHTDTQYF.

This chain connects TRBV6-1 to TRBJ1-5, with D possibly being TRBD1 (5 bases). CDR1 MNHNS and CDR2 SASEGT come from the germline V gene. V gave up 6 bases and J gave up 11 bases, with 17 bases separating them. The CDR3 runs to 13 residues. Here the CDR3 DNA reads TGTGCCAGCAGGGGGGTTGGTGATCGGTCCCAGCATTTT. Translated, it gives CASRGVGDRSQHF.

V and J are TRBV5-1 and TRBJ2-5; the D gene is possibly TRBD2 (6 bases). V lost 6 bases and J 7 bases, leaving 10 bases between the germline ends. The CDR3 runs 11 residues. The germline CDR1 and CDR2 sequences are SGHRS and YFSETQ. CDR3 region: CASTKGGTQYF. DNA of the CDR3: TGCGCCAGCACTAAGGGAGGGACCCAGTACTTC.

V gene TRBV6-1 combines with J gene TRBJ1-1, with TRBD1 identical over 7 bases. V was clipped by 11 bases and J by 2 bases; unmatched bases: 5. Per germline, CDR1 MNHNS and CDR2 SASEGT. The CDR3 runs to 12 residues. The CDR3 protein is CAVDRANTEAFF. DNA for the CDR3: TGTGCCGTCGACAGGGCTAACACTGAAGCTTTCTTT.

In this sample, this clone turned up once. The chain couples TRBV4-1 to TRBJ2-7; 8 bases agree with TRBD1. This CDR3 contains 14 residues. Germline-derived CDR1 and CDR2 are MGHRA and YSYEKL. Unmatched junction bases numbered 5, after V lost 1 base and J lost 6 bases. CDR3 sequence: CASSQGGQGSEQYF. The DNA of the CDR3 is TGCGCCAGCAGCCAAGGCGGACAGGGATCCGAGCAGTACTTC.